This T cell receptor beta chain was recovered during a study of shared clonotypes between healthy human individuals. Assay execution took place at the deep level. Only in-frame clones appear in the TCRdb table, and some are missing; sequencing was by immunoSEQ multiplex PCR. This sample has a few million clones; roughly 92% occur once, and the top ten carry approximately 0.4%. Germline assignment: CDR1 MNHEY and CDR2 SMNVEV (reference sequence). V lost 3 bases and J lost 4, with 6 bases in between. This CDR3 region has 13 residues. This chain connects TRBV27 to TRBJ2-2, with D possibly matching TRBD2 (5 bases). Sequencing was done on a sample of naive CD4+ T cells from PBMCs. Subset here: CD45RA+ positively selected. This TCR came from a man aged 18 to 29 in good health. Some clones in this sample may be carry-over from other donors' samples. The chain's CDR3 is CASSFRGTGELFF. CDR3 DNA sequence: TGTGCCAGCAGTTTCCGGGGCACCGGGGAGCTGTTTTTT.